The rows below give T cell receptor beta chains drawn from one sample of a study of T cells after yellow fever vaccination. TCRdb ran MiXCR on the 5' RACE reads and lists one entry per CDR3 protein. The table records some 600,000 distinct CDR3 sequences, roughly an eighth of them present only once. The source material was PBMCs, sampled on the day of the yellow fever booster vaccination. Every receptor here comes from a man aged 25-45 years who received the YFV17D yellow fever vaccine. Each CDR3 is given with its conserved first and last residue. Each record gives: V gene, clone size, D gene, J gene, CDR3 protein, CDR3 DNA. The D gene is left open where the match is weak. For some rows the clone size is stated as once, few or many, or as a class when expanded; others skip it.

>TRBV5-1|.|.|TRBJ1-4
CATRQGYGEKLFF
TGCGCCACCAGGCAGGGATACGGTGAAAAACTGTTTTTT
>TRBV7-2|.|.|TRBJ2-5
CASSQSNLETQYF
TGTGCCAGCAGCCAGTCGAACCTAGAGACCCAGTACTTC
>TRBV4-2|few|TRBD2|TRBJ2-5
CASSQEGAAGGETQYF
TGTGCCAGCAGCCAAGAAGGAGCAGCGGGAGGAGAGACCCAGTACTTC
>TRBV5-1|few|.|TRBJ2-7
CASSLGLSGVDEQYF
TGCGCCAGCAGCTTGGGGCTCTCGGGAGTCGACGAGCAGTACTTC
>TRBV7-9|few|.|TRBJ2-7
CASSLEGFYEQYF
TGTGCCAGCAGCTTAGAAGGGTTCTACGAGCAGTACTTC
>TRBV19|.|TRBD1|TRBJ2-3
CASSIQGVSTDTQYF
TGTGCCAGTAGTATTCAGGGGGTTAGCACAGATACGCAGTATTTT
>TRBV18|.|.|TRBJ2-7
CASSPLGGLKYEQYF
TGTGCCAGCTCACCCCTCGGCGGGCTCAAGTACGAGCAGTACTTC
>TRBV6-5|.|.|TRBJ1-4
CASAEWGEKLFF
TGTGCCAGTGCGGAGTGGGGGGAAAAACTGTTTTTT
>TRBV7-2|.|.|TRBJ2-3
CASRSLALDTQYF
TGTGCCAGCAGGTCGCTAGCGTTGGATACGCAGTATTTT
>TRBV7-2|few|.|TRBJ2-7
CASRTGFYEQYF
TGTGCCAGCCGGACTGGCTTCTACGAGCAGTACTTC
>TRBV14|many|.|TRBJ2-7
CASSRDTTYEQYF
TGTGCCAGCAGCCGGGACACCACCTACGAGCAGTACTTC
>TRBV6-1|.|.|TRBJ2-3
CASLRSLGATDTQYF
TGTGCCAGCCTAAGGTCGTTAGGGGCTACGGATACGCAGTATTTT
>TRBV28|.|.|TRBJ2-5
CATQRAGEWETQYF
TGTGCCACCCAAAGGGCAGGGGAGTGGGAGACCCAGTACTTC
>TRBV7-2|many|TRBD1|TRBJ2-1
CASTPTSGTGHNEQFF
TGTGCCAGCACTCCTACTTCCGGGACAGGGCACAATGAGCAGTTCTTC
>TRBV20-1|few|TRBD2|TRBJ2-5
CSAQDRLAGETQYF
TGCAGTGCCCAGGACCGACTAGCGGGAGAGACCCAGTACTTC
>TRBV24-1|.|.|TRBJ2-2
CATSESRDTGELFF
TGTGCCACCAGTGAAAGCCGAGATACCGGGGAGCTGTTTTTT
>TRBV7-3|.|TRBD1|TRBJ2-2
CASSRGTGNPGELFF
TGTGCCAGCAGCCGCGGGACAGGGAATCCCGGGGAGCTGTTTTTT
>TRBV5-6|few|.|TRBJ1-1
CASSLVHTTEAFF
TGTGCCAGCAGCTTGGTCCACACCACTGAAGCTTTCTTT
>TRBV20-1|once|.|TRBJ1-1
CSARRGGKWGAIF
TGCAGTGCTAGAAGGGGCGGGAAGTGGGGGGCGATCTTT
>TRBV9|few|.|TRBJ2-4
CASSVEAGQVNIQYF
TGTGCCAGCAGCGTAGAGGCAGGTCAGGTAAACATTCAGTACTTC
>TRBV15|.|TRBD2|TRBJ2-1
CATRGGTSAYSSYNEQFF
TGTGCCACCAGAGGTGGGACTAGCGCTTATAGCTCCTACAATGAGCAGTTCTTC
>TRBV7-7|.|.|TRBJ2-5
CASSHGTAETQYF
TGTGCCAGCAGCCACGGGACGGCAGAGACCCAGTACTTC
>TRBV2|few|.|TRBJ2-1
CASSVFSGPNEQFF
TGTGCCAGCAGCGTCTTTAGCGGCCCGAATGAGCAGTTCTTC
>TRBV7-2|few|TRBD2|TRBJ2-5
CASSLELAGGRTQYF
TGTGCCAGCAGCTTAGAACTAGCGGGAGGCAGGACCCAGTACTTC
>TRBV20-1|few|TRBD1|TRBJ1-5
CSARSGTGSRQPQHF
TGCAGTGCTCGCTCCGGGACAGGGAGCCGTCAGCCCCAGCATTTT
>TRBV2|few|TRBD2|TRBJ2-3
CASRVTSGMHTQYF
TGTGCCAGCAGGGTCACTAGCGGGATGCATACGCAGTATTTT